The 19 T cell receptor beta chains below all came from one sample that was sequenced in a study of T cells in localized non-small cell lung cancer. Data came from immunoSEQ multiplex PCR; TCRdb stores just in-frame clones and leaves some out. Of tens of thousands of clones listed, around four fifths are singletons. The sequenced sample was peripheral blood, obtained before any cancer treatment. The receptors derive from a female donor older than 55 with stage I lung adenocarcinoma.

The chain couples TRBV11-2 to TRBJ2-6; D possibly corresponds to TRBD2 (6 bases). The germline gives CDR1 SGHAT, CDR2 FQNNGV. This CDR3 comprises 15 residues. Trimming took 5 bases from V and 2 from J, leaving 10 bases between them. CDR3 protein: CASSQTGAGANVLTF. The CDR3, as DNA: TGTGCCAGCAGCCAGACGGGAGCTGGGGCCAACGTCCTGACTTTC. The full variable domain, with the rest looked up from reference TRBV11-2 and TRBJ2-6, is EAGVAQSPRYKIIEKRQSVAFWCNPISGHATLYWYQQILGQGPKLLIQFQNNGVVDDSQLPKDRFSAERLKGVDSTLKIQPAKLEDSAVYLCASSQTGAGANVLTFGAGSRLTVL.

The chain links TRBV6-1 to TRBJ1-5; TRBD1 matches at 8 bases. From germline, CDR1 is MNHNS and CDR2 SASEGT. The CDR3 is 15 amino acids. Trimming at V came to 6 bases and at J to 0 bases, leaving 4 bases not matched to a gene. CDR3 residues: CASRLTGVSNQPQHF. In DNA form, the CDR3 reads TGTGCCAGCAGGCTGACAGGGGTTAGCAATCAGCCCCAGCATTTT.

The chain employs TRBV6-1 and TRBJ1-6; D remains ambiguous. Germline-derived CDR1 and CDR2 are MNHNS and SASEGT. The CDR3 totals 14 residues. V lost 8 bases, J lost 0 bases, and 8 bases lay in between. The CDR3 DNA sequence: TGTGCCAGCGAGAGAAGCTCCTATAATTCACCCCTCCACTTT. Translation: CASERSSYNSPLHF.

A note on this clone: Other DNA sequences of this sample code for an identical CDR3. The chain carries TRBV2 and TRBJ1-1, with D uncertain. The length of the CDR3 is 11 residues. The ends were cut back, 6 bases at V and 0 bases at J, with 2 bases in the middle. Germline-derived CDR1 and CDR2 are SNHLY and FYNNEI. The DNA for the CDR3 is TGTGCCAGCAGGCTGAACACTGAAGCTTTCTTT. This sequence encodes CASRLNTEAFF.

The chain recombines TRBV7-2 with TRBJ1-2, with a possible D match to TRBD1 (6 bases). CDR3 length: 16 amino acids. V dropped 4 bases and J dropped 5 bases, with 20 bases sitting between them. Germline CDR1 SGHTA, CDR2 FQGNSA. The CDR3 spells CASSSRNRETGYGYTF. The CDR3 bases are TGTGCCAGCAGCTCGCGGAACCGGGAGACAGGATATGGCTACACCTTC. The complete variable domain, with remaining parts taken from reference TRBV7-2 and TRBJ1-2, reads GAGVSQSPSNKVTEKGKDVELRCDPISGHTALYWYRQSLGQGLEFLIYFQGNSAPDKSGLPSDRFSAERTGGSVSTLTIQRTQQEDSAVYLCASSSRNRETGYGYTFGSGTRLTVV.

CDR3 protein: CASSVTSSTDTQYF. The CDR3 DNA sequence: TGTGCCAGCAGCGTGACAAGTAGCACAGATACGCAGTATTTT. The chain couples TRBV11-3 to TRBJ2-3; D gene unclear. Trimming stripped 5 bases from V and 0 bases from J, with 9 bases between. The germline gives CDR1 SGHNT, CDR2 YENEEA. The CDR3 spans 14 residues.

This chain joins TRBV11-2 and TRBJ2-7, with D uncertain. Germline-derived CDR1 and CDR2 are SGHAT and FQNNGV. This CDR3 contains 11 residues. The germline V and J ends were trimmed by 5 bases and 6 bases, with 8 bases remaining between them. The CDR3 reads CASSPGVEQYF. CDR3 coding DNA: TGTGCCAGCAGCCCTGGGGTCGAGCAGTACTTC.

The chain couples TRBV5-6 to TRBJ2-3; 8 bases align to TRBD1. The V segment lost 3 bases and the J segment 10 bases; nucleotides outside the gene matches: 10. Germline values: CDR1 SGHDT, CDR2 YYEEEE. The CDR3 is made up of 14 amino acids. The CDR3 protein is CASSSTGELKAQYF. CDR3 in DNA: TGTGCCAGCAGCTCGACAGGGGAGCTAAAGGCGCAGTATTTT.

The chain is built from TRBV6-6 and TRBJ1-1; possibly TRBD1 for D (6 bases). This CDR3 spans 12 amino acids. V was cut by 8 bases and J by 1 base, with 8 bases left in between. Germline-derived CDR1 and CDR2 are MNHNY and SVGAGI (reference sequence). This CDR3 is CASLDRNTEAFF. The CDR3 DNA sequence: TGTGCCAGCCTGGACAGGAACACTGAAGCTTTCTTT.

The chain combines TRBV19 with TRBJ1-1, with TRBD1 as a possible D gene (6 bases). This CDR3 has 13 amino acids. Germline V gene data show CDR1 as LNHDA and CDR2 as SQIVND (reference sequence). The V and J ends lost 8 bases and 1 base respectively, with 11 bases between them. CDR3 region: CASGEQGNTEAFF. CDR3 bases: TGTGCCAGTGGGGAACAGGGGAACACTGAAGCTTTCTTT.

The CDR3, as DNA: TGCGCCAGCAGCCGAACCGGGACTAGCGGCTACGAGCAGTACTTC. Translated: CASSRTGTSGYEQYF. The genes are TRBV4-1 and TRBJ2-7; 11 bases match TRBD2. CDR1 and CDR2 from the germline V gene are MGHRA and YSYEKL. This CDR3 spans 15 amino acids. The V gene end was trimmed by 4 bases and the J gene end by 3 bases; junction bases not matched to a gene: 5.

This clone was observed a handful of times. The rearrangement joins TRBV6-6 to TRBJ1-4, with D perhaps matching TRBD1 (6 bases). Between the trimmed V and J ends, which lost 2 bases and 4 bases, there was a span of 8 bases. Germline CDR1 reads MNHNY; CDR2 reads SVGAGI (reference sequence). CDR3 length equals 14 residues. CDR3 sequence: CASSYRQDNEKLFF. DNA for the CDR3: TGTGCCAGCAGTTACCGACAGGATAATGAAAAACTGTTTTTT.

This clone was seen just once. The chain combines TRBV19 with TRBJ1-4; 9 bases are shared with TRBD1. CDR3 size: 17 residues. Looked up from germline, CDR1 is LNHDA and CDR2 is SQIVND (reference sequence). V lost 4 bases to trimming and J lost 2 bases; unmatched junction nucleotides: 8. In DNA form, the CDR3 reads TGTGCCAGTAGTACCTGGACAGGGGACATTACTAATGAAAAACTGTTTTTT. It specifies CASSTWTGDITNEKLFF.

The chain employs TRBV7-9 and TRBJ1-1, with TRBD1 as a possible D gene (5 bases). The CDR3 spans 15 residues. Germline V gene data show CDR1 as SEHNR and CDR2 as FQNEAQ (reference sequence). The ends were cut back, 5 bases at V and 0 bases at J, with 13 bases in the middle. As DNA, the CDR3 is TGTGCCAGCAGCCAACGGACAAACATGAACACTGAAGCTTTCTTT. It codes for CASSQRTNMNTEAFF. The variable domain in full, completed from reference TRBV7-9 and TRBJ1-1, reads DTGVSQNPRHKITKRGQNVTFRCDPISEHNRLYWYRQTLGQGPEFLTYFQNEAQLEKSRLLSDRFSAERPKGSFSTLEIQRTEQGDSAMYLCASSQRTNMNTEAFFGQGTRLTVV.

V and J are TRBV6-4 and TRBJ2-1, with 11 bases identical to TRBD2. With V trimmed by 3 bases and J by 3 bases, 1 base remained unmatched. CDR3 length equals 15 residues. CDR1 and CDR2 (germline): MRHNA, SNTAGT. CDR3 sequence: CASSEGLAVYNEQFF. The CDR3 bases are TGTGCCAGCAGTGAGGGACTAGCGGTCTACAATGAGCAGTTCTTC.

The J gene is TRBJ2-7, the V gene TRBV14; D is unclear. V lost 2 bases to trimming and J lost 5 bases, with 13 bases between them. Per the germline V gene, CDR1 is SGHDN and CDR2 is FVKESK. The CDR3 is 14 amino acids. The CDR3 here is CASSQRYRRNEQYF. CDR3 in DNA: TGTGCCAGCAGCCAACGGTATCGGCGAAACGAGCAGTACTTC.

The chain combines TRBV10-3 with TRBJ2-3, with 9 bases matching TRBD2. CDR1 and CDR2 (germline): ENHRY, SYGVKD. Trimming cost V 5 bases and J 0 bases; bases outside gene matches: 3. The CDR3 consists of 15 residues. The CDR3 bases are TGTGCCATCAGTCGTAGCGGGGGAAGCACAGATACGCAGTATTTT. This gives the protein CAISRSGGSTDTQYF.

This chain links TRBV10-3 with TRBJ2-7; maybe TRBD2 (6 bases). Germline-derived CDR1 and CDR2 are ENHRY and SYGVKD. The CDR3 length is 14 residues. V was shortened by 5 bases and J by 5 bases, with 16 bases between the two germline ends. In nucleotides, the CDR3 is TGTGCCATCAGTCGCGGGACGGACTTAAACGAGCAGTACTTC. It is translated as CAISRGTDLNEQYF.

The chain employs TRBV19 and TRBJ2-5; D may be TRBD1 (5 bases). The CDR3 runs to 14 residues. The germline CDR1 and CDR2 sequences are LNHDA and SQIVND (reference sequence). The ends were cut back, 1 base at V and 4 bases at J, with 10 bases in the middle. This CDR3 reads CASSIGWQGETQYF. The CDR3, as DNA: TGTGCCAGTAGTATAGGCTGGCAGGGAGAGACCCAGTACTTC.